These 13 T cell receptor beta chains came from one sample sequenced in a study of T cells in Graves' hyperthyroidism and ophthalmopathy. Using RNA transcripts as the source, TCR beta CDR3 regions were amplified. RT-PCR in the first round (using the HTBI primer set) targeted the TCR CDR3. TCRdb ran MiXCR on the multiplex PCR reads and lists one entry per CDR3 protein. This sample has approximately 350,000 distinct CDR3 sequences; around 15% occur once, and the top ten carry roughly a fifth. What was sequenced was blood. All receptors derive from a woman in her fifties or sixties with Graves' ophthalmopathy.

Many counts were recorded for this clonotype. J is TRBJ2-3 and V is TRBV5-6; maybe TRBD2 (5 bases). The CDR3 runs 15 residues. Germline assignment: CDR1 SGHDT and CDR2 YYEEEE. V lost 0 bases to trimming and J lost 4 bases, with 12 bases between them. CDR3 DNA sequence: TGTGCCAGCAGCTTGGGTTCGGGAAAGGCAGATACGCAGTATTTT. Translated, it gives CASSLGSGKADTQYF.

This clonotype was observed many times. CDR3: CASSRFKEADTQYF. CDR3 bases: TGTGCCAGCAGTCGCTTTAAGGAGGCAGATACGCAGTATTTT. This rearrangement joins TRBV11-2 to TRBJ2-3; the D gene is possibly TRBD2 (5 bases). V gave up 6 bases and J gave up 4 bases, with 14 bases separating them. This CDR3 spans 14 amino acids. The germline gives CDR1 SGHAT, CDR2 FQNNGV.

The table lists this clonotype with many counts. The chain combines TRBV6-5 with TRBJ1-2, with D possibly matching TRBD1 (5 bases). Germline CDR1 MNHEY, CDR2 SVGAGI. Trimming left V 1 base short and J 4 bases short, with 16 bases between. CDR3 length equals 16 residues. CDR3 loop: CASSYLTGTAGYGYTF. CDR3 coding DNA: TGTGCCAGCAGTTACTTAACCGGGACGGCCGGCTATGGCTACACCTTC.

The genes are TRBV5-1 and TRBJ2-7; 7 bases are shared with TRBD2. Looked up from germline, CDR1 is SGHRS and CDR2 is YFSETQ. This CDR3 comprises 15 residues. Germline trimming cut 7 bases from V and 1 base from J; bases unmatched to any gene: 11. The CDR3 here is CASLNPTSESYEQYF. The CDR3 nucleotides read TGCGCCAGCTTAAACCCCACTAGCGAGTCCTACGAGCAGTACTTC.

There are a few counts of this clonotype. The chain has TRBV3-1 and TRBJ2-5; D gene unclear. V was cut by 1 base and J by 3 bases, with 9 bases left in between. There are 14 residues in the CDR3. Per the germline V gene, CDR1 is LGHDT and CDR2 is YNNKEL (reference sequence). CDR3 sequence: CASSQVEREETQYF. The CDR3 DNA sequence: TGTGCCAGCAGCCAAGTAGAAAGGGAAGAGACCCAGTACTTC.

This clonotype occurred many times. The V and J genes are TRBV28 and TRBJ2-3; D unresolved. There are 13 residues in the CDR3. V was trimmed by 5 bases and J by 9 bases, leaving 15 bases between them. The V gene's germline CDR1 is MDHEN and CDR2 SYDVKM. The CDR3 spells CASSVLGARTQYF. CDR3 nucleotide sequence: TGTGCCAGCAGTGTCCTTGGAGCGAGAACGCAGTATTTT.

This clonotype was observed at least ten times. This chain uses TRBV28 with TRBJ1-1, with TRBD1 as a possible D gene (5 bases). This CDR3 region has 11 residues. Trimming left V 5 bases short and J 10 bases short, with 11 bases between. CDR1 and CDR2 from the germline V gene are MDHEN and SYDVKM. This CDR3 is CASSGAGPAFF. CDR3 nucleotide sequence: TGTGCCAGCAGTGGGGCGGGGCCAGCTTTCTTT.

The gene calls are TRBV7-3 and TRBJ2-2, with 8 nucleotides matching TRBD1. Germline-derived CDR1 and CDR2 are SGHTA and FQGTGA. V was pared by 5 bases and J by 5 bases, with 7 bases of the junction left unmatched. The CDR3 loop spans 15 amino acids. CDR3 loop: CASSRQGAETGELFF. The DNA of the CDR3 is TGTGCCAGCAGCCGGCAGGGGGCGGAGACCGGGGAGCTGTTTTTT.

This chain joins TRBV5-5 and TRBJ1-1, with 7 bases matching TRBD1. CDR1 is SGHKS, CDR2 YYEKEE, per germline (reference sequence). The V gene end was trimmed by 1 base and the J gene end by 4 bases; junction bases not matched to a gene: 7. CDR3 length: 15 amino acids. The CDR3 reads CASSLRQGIGTEAFF. DNA for the CDR3: TGTGCCAGCAGCTTGCGACAGGGAATAGGCACTGAAGCTTTCTTT.

This clonotype was seen ten or more times. V gene TRBV28 combines with J gene TRBJ1-5; the D gene is possibly TRBD1 (5 bases). CDR3 length: 16 amino acids. CDR1 MDHEN and CDR2 SYDVKM come from the germline V gene. V shed 6 bases and J shed 1 base, with 16 bases lying between them. The CDR3 spells CASSPGRRGSNQPQHF. CDR3 nucleotides: TGTGCCAGCAGCCCAGGACGGCGGGGGAGCAATCAGCCCCAGCATTTT.

The chain combines TRBV20-1 with TRBJ2-7; the match to TRBD2 covers 13 bases. Per the germline V gene, CDR1 is DFQATT and CDR2 is SNEGSKA (reference sequence). The ends lost 3 bases at V and 4 bases at J; junction bases unmatched: 0. CDR3 size: 13 residues. The CDR3 protein is CSARTSGGYEQYF. The DNA of the CDR3 is TGCAGTGCTAGGACTAGCGGGGGGTACGAGCAGTACTTC.

This clonotype was picked up many times. The J gene is TRBJ2-7, the V gene TRBV2; 16 positions match TRBD2. V gave up 6 bases and J gave up 6 bases; unmatched junction bases: 8. The CDR3 totals 16 residues. From germline, CDR1 is SNHLY and CDR2 FYNNEI. This CDR3 reads CASRAPGLAGGSEQYF. The CDR3 DNA follows: TGTGCCAGCAGAGCTCCGGGACTAGCGGGAGGGTCCGAGCAGTACTTC.

This clonotype was recorded at least ten times. The chain uses TRBV2 and TRBJ2-1; 8 bases align to TRBD2. CDR1 is SNHLY and CDR2 is FYNNEI in the germline V gene. Trimming removed 1 base from V and 6 bases from J; junction bases left unmatched: 5. The CDR3 loop spans 15 amino acids. In DNA form, the CDR3 reads TGTGCCAGCAGTGAAGGCCTAGCGGGCGCCAATGAGCAGTTCTTC. This codes for CASSEGLAGANEQFF.